This T cell receptor beta chain appears in the sequencing data of a study of T cells in Graves' hyperthyroidism and ophthalmopathy. General observations from the study: Blood also showed most of the thyroid clonotypes that were expanded above 0.001.

Those patients with uncontrolled infection, other autoimmune disease, pregnancy or lactation were excluded. Diagnoses used clinical symptoms, serum thyroxine and TRAb, thyroid ultrasound and orbital computed tomography. A word on this clonotype: Its antigen remains unidentified.

V trimming: 5 bases; J trimming: 4 bases; junction bases outside the gene matches: 8. This CDR3 has 16 amino acids. Germline loops: CDR1 SGHNT, CDR2 YYREEE (reference sequence). Amplification of TCR beta CDR3 regions used RNA as the template. A set of HTBI primers served as the primers for a first-round RT-PCR of the TCR CDR3. MiXCR, applied by TCRdb to the multiplex PCR reads, yields one record per CDR3 protein. The sample lists 400,000 to 500,000 distinct CDR3 sequences, approximately 15% occurring once. The chain uses TRBV5-4 and TRBJ2-1; 11 bases map to TRBD2. Input material: blood. The sequence was obtained from a woman aged 18-30 years with Graves' hyperthyroidism. In DNA form, the CDR3 reads TGTGCCAGCAGTTCCGGGACTAGCGGAGCTTACAATGAGCAGTTCTTC. The encoded protein is CASSSGTSGAYNEQFF. The complete variable domain, with remaining parts taken from reference TRBV5-4 and TRBJ2-1, reads ETGVTQSPTHLIKTRGQQVTLRCSSQSGHNTVSWYQQALGQGPQFIFQYYREEENGRGNFPPRFSGLQFPNYSSELNVNALELDDSALYLCASSSGTSGAYNEQFFGPGTRLTVL.